Listed below are T cell receptor beta chains from one sample, sequenced in a study of blood T cell repertoires in COVID-19. Profiling relied on immunoSEQ multiplex PCR, and the TCRdb table lists in-frame clones only, not all of them. The table records some 60,000 clones, 92% of them present only once. Sequencing was done on a sample of peripheral blood. All receptors derive from a human donor in a cohort sampled during active COVID-19. CDR3s include the opening cysteine and the closing phenylalanine or tryptophan. The order of the fields is CDR3 length, J gene, clone size, D gene, V gene, CDR3 DNA, CDR3 protein. The D gene is left open where the match is weak. Clone size, where shown, is once, few, many, or a class for clones that have expanded.

len: 14; j_gene: TRBJ1-4; abundance: NA; d_gene: TRBD1; v_gene: TRBV19; CDR3nt: TGTGCCAGTAGTCGGGACAGGGGAGGTGAAAAACTGTTTTTT; CDR3aa: CASSRDRGGEKLFF
len: 14; j_gene: TRBJ2-1; abundance: few; d_gene: TRBD2; v_gene: TRBV11-2; CDR3nt: TGTGCCAGCAGCCTTAGCGGGTTGTACAATGAGCAGTTCTTC; CDR3aa: CASSLSGLYNEQFF
len: 15; j_gene: TRBJ2-7; abundance: NA; d_gene: NA; v_gene: TRBV18; CDR3nt: TGTGCCAGCTCACCGGGCAGGGTAGTTATGGACGAGCAGTACTTC; CDR3aa: CASSPGRVVMDEQYF
len: 18; j_gene: TRBJ2-6; abundance: NA; d_gene: TRBD2; v_gene: TRBV10-3; CDR3nt: TGTGCCATCAGTGTAGCTAGCGGGTTAAACTCTGGGGCCAACGTCCTGACTTTC; CDR3aa: CAISVASGLNSGANVLTF
len: 17; j_gene: TRBJ1-2; abundance: NA; d_gene: NA; v_gene: TRBV6-1; CDR3nt: TGTGCCAGCAGTGAAAGGCCCCAGTATCCGGGGAACTATGGCTACACCTTC; CDR3aa: CASSERPQYPGNYGYTF
len: 15; j_gene: TRBJ2-7; abundance: NA; d_gene: TRBD1; v_gene: TRBV28; CDR3nt: TGTGCCAGCAGTCGTCAGGCAGGGGGCATTGACGAGCAGTACTTC; CDR3aa: CASSRQAGGIDEQYF
len: 13; j_gene: TRBJ2-3; abundance: few; d_gene: NA; v_gene: TRBV19; CDR3nt: TGTGCCAGTAGTATCCAGGGAATAGATACGCAGTATTTT; CDR3aa: CASSIQGIDTQYF
len: 15; j_gene: TRBJ1-2; abundance: NA; d_gene: NA; v_gene: TRBV12-5; CDR3nt: TGTGCTAGTGGGGGAGGGGGAAATCGTAGCTATGGCTACACCTTC; CDR3aa: CASGGGGNRSYGYTF
len: 16; j_gene: TRBJ1-1; abundance: NA; d_gene: TRBD1; v_gene: TRBV5-4; CDR3nt: TGTGCCAGCAGCCGCGGAGGGGGCAGGATGAACACTGAAGCTTTCTTT; CDR3aa: CASSRGGGRMNTEAFF
len: 16; j_gene: TRBJ2-3; abundance: NA; d_gene: NA; v_gene: TRBV9; CDR3nt: TGTGCCAGCAGCGTAGGGGCGCATACTAGCACAGATACGCAGTATTTT; CDR3aa: CASSVGAHTSTDTQYF
len: 14; j_gene: TRBJ2-7; abundance: NA; d_gene: TRBD1; v_gene: TRBV6-5; CDR3nt: TGTGCCAGCAGTTATCGGACAGGGGCTGGGGAGCAGTACTTC; CDR3aa: CASSYRTGAGEQYF
len: 15; j_gene: TRBJ1-3; abundance: NA; d_gene: NA; v_gene: TRBV7-2; CDR3nt: TGTGCCAGCAGCTTAGCGCCGGGGGGTTCGGACACCATATATTTT; CDR3aa: CASSLAPGGSDTIYF
len: 14; j_gene: TRBJ2-3; abundance: NA; d_gene: NA; v_gene: TRBV18; CDR3nt: TGTGCCAGCTCACCTTTCAGGAGCACAGATACGCAGTATTTT; CDR3aa: CASSPFRSTDTQYF
len: 15; j_gene: TRBJ2-3; abundance: NA; d_gene: TRBD2; v_gene: TRBV9; CDR3nt: TGTGCCAGCAGCGGGTCTAGCGGGATTACAGATACGCAGTATTTT; CDR3aa: CASSGSSGITDTQYF
len: 15; j_gene: TRBJ2-3; abundance: NA; d_gene: TRBD1; v_gene: TRBV9; CDR3nt: TGTGCCAGCAGCAGACAGGGGAGCGGTCCAGATACGCAGTATTTT; CDR3aa: CASSRQGSGPDTQYF
len: 16; j_gene: TRBJ2-3; abundance: NA; d_gene: NA; v_gene: TRBV2; CDR3nt: TGTGCCAGCAGGGAGACCCCTAGCGACCGCACAGATACGCAGTATTTT; CDR3aa: CASRETPSDRTDTQYF
len: 13; j_gene: TRBJ1-1; abundance: once; d_gene: NA; v_gene: TRBV15; CDR3nt: TGTGGAGGAGGCGCCCGGGCGAACACTGAAGCTTTCTTT; CDR3aa: CGGGARANTEAFF
len: 14; j_gene: TRBJ1-3; abundance: NA; d_gene: TRBD1; v_gene: TRBV5-8; CDR3nt: TGTGCCAGCAGCCTCGGACAGGGAGGAAACACCATATATTTT; CDR3aa: CASSLGQGGNTIYF
len: 12; j_gene: TRBJ1-5; abundance: NA; d_gene: NA; v_gene: TRBV27; CDR3nt: TGTGCCCCACTGGGTAGAGGTCAGCCCCAGCATTTT; CDR3aa: CAPLGRGQPQHF
len: 18; j_gene: TRBJ2-7; abundance: NA; d_gene: NA; v_gene: TRBV21-1; CDR3nt: TGTGCCAGCAGCACGTTGACGACGGACAGGGCCCACTCCTACGAGCAGTACTTC; CDR3aa: CASSTLTTDRAHSYEQYF
len: 16; j_gene: TRBJ2-6; abundance: NA; d_gene: NA; v_gene: TRBV28; CDR3nt: TGTGCCAGCACTGGCCTCTTGGTGGCTGGGGCCAACGTCCTGACTTTC; CDR3aa: CASTGLLVAGANVLTF
len: 14; j_gene: TRBJ2-7; abundance: NA; d_gene: NA; v_gene: TRBV6-5; CDR3nt: TGTGCCAGCCGGGGGGGACAGGGTAACTACGAGCAGTACTTC; CDR3aa: CASRGGQGNYEQYF
len: 14; j_gene: TRBJ2-1; abundance: NA; d_gene: TRBD2; v_gene: TRBV7-2; CDR3nt: TGTGCCAGCAGCTTGACTAGCGGGAGTGTTGAGCAGTTCTTC; CDR3aa: CASSLTSGSVEQFF
len: 15; j_gene: TRBJ2-1; abundance: NA; d_gene: TRBD2; v_gene: TRBV4-3; CDR3nt: TGCGCCAGCAGCCAAGGCGGGAGTCTGTACAATGAGCAGTTCTTC; CDR3aa: CASSQGGSLYNEQFF
len: 16; j_gene: TRBJ2-3; abundance: NA; d_gene: NA; v_gene: TRBV14; CDR3nt: TGTGCCAGCAGTCTCCTTAGCGGCAGTGGGACAGATACGCAGTATTTT; CDR3aa: CASSLLSGSGTDTQYF
len: 12; j_gene: TRBJ2-2; abundance: NA; d_gene: TRBD1; v_gene: TRBV2; CDR3nt: TGTGCCAGACAGGGGTGGGACGGGGAGCTGTTTTTT; CDR3aa: CARQGWDGELFF
len: 15; j_gene: TRBJ2-7; abundance: NA; d_gene: TRBD1; v_gene: TRBV11-2; CDR3nt: TGTGCCAGCAGCCCGCGGACAGGGGGCTGGTACGAGCAGTACTTC; CDR3aa: CASSPRTGGWYEQYF
len: 15; j_gene: TRBJ1-5; abundance: NA; d_gene: NA; v_gene: TRBV19; CDR3nt: TGTGCCAGTAGTATGGGGGGAGGGGGCAATCAGCCCCAGCATTTT; CDR3aa: CASSMGGGGNQPQHF
len: 13; j_gene: TRBJ1-6; abundance: NA; d_gene: NA; v_gene: TRBV6-5; CDR3nt: TGTGCCAGCGTCGTACAGGGTTATTCACCCCTCCACTTT; CDR3aa: CASVVQGYSPLHF
len: 16; j_gene: TRBJ2-7; abundance: NA; d_gene: NA; v_gene: TRBV7-2; CDR3nt: TGTGCCAGCAGCCTCATGGGAGGGGGAATCTCCTACGAGCAGTACTTC; CDR3aa: CASSLMGGGISYEQYF
len: 13; j_gene: TRBJ2-7; abundance: NA; d_gene: NA; v_gene: TRBV29-1; CDR3nt: TGCAGCGTTGGGGGCCGTGGGGCCTACGAGCAGTACTTC; CDR3aa: CSVGGRGAYEQYF
len: 11; j_gene: TRBJ2-7; abundance: NA; d_gene: NA; v_gene: TRBV3-1/TRBV3-2; CDR3nt: TGTGCCAGCAGCCAAGGGGACTCACATTACTTC; CDR3aa: CASSQGDSHYF